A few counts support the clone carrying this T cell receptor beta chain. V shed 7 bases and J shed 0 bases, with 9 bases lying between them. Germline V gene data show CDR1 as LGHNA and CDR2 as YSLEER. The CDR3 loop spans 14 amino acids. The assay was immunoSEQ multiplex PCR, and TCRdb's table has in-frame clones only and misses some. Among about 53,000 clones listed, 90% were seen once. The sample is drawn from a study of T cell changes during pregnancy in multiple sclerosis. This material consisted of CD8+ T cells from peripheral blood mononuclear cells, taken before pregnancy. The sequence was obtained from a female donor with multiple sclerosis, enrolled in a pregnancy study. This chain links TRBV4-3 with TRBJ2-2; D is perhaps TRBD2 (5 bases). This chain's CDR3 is CASTPGTNTGELFF. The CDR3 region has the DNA TGCGCCAGCACGCCCGGGACGAACACCGGGGAGCTGTTTTTT.